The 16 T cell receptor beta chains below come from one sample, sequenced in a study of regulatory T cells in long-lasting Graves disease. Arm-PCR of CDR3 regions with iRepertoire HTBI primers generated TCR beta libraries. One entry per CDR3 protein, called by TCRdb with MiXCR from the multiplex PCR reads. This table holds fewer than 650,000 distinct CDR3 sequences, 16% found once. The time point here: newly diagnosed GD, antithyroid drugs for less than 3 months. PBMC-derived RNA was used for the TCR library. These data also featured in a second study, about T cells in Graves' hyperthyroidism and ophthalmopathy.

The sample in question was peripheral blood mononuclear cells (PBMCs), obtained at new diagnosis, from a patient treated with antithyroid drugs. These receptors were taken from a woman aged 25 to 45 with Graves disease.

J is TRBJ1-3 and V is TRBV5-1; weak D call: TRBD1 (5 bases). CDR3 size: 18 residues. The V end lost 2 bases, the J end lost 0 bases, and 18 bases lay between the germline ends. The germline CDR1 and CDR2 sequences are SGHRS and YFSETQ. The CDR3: CASSFTGTQLASGNTIYF. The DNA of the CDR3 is TGCGCCAGCAGCTTTACCGGGACTCAACTCGCCTCTGGAAACACCATATATTTT.

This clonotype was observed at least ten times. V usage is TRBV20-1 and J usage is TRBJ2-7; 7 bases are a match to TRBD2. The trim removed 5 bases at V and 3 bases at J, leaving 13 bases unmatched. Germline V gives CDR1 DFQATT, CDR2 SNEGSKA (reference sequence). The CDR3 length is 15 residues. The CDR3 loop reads CSAVKPGGSIYEQYF. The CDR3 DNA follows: TGCAGTGCTGTGAAGCCGGGCGGGAGCATCTACGAGCAGTACTTC.

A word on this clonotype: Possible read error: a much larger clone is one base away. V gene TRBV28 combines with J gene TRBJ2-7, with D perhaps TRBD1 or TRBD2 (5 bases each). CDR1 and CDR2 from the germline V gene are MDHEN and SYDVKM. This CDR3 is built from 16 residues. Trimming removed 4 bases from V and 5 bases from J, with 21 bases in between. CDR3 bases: TGTGCCAGCAGTTCTTATTCCCGGGGCAGGCTCCACGAGCAGTACTTC. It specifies CASSSYSRGRLHEQYF.

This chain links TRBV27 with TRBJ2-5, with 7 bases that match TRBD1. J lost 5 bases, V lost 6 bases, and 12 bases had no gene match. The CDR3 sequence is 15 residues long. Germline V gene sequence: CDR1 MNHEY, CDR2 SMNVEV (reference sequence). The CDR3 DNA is TGTGCCAGCAGCACCGGACAGGCATTTTGGGAGACCCAGTACTTC. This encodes CASSTGQAFWETQYF.

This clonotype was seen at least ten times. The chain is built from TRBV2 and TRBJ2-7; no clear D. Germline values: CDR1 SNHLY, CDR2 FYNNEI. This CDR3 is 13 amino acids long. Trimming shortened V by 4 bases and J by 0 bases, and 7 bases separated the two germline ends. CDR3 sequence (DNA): TGTGCCAGCAGTGGCCCAGTCTCCTACGAGCAGTACTTC. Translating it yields CASSGPVSYEQYF.

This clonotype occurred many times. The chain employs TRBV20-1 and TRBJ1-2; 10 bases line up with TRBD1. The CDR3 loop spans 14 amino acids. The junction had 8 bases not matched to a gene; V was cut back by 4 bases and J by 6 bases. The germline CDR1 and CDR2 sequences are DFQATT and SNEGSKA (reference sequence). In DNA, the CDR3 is TGCAGTGCTAAAACCTCGGGACAGGGGCATGGCTACACCTTC. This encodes CSAKTSGQGHGYTF.

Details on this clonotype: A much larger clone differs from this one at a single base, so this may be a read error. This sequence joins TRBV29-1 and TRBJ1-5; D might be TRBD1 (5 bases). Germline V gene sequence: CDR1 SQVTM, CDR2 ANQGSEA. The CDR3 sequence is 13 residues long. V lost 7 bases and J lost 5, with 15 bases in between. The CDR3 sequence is CSAGGGGHQPQHF. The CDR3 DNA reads TGCAGCGCTGGGGGGGGTGGACATCAGCCCCAGCATTTT.

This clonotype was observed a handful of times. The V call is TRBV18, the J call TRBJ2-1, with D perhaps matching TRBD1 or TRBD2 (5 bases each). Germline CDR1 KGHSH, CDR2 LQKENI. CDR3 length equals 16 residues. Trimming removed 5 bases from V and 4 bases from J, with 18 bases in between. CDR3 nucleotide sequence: TGTGCCAGCTCAAGGTCTGGGGACCTACGATACAATGAGCAGTTCTTC. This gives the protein CASSRSGDLRYNEQFF.

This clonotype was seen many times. The CDR3 reads CASSSLTGVGAGTEAFF. The CDR3, as DNA: TGTGCCAGCAGCTCGCTGACAGGGGTCGGAGCGGGCACTGAAGCTTTCTTT. The chain employs TRBV11-3 and TRBJ1-1, with 8 bases identical to TRBD1. CDR3 length equals 17 residues. Germline V lookup: CDR1 SGHNT, CDR2 YENEEA. Unmatched junction bases numbered 14, after V lost 4 bases and J lost 4 bases. The full variable domain, completed using reference TRBV11-3 and TRBJ1-1, is EAGVVQSPRYKIIEKKQPVAFWCNPISGHNTLYWYLQNLGQGPELLIRYENEEAVDDSQLPKDRFSAERLKGVDSTLKIQPAELGDSAVYLCASSSLTGVGAGTEAFFGQGTRLTVV.

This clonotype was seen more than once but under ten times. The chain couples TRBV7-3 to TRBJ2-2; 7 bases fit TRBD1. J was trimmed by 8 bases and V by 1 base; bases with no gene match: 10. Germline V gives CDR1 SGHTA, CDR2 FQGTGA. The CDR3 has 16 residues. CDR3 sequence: CASSLIPGGIVGELFF. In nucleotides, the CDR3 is TGTGCCAGCAGCTTAATCCCAGGGGGAATAGTAGGGGAGCTGTTTTTT.

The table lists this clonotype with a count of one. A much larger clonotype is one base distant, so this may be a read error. This CDR3 reads CASSARVGSGQETRYF. The CDR3 region has the DNA TGTGCCAGCAGCGCCCGGGTGGGTAGCGGCCAAGAGACCCGGTACTTC. J is TRBJ2-1 and V is TRBV11-2; possible D gene TRBD2, 6 bases. Germline CDR1 reads SGHAT; CDR2 reads FQNNGV. This CDR3 is 16 amino acids long. The complete variable domain, with remaining parts taken from reference TRBV11-2 and TRBJ2-1, reads EAGVAQSPRYKIIEKRQSVAFWCNPISGHATLYWYQQILGQGPKLLIQFQNNGVVDDSQLPKDRFSAERLKGVDSTLKIQPAKLEDSAVYLCASSARVGSGQETRYFGPGTRLTVL.

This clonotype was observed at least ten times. CDR3 coding DNA: TGTGCCAGCAGCTTAGCCACCGGGACAGGGGGACAAGAGACCCAGTACTTC. Translated, it gives CASSLATGTGGQETQYF. The V and J genes are TRBV7-9 and TRBJ2-5; 11 bases line up with TRBD1. V dropped 0 bases and J dropped 2; count of bases not matched to a gene: 5. This CDR3 contains 17 residues. Looked up from germline, CDR1 is SEHNR and CDR2 is FQNEAQ (reference sequence).

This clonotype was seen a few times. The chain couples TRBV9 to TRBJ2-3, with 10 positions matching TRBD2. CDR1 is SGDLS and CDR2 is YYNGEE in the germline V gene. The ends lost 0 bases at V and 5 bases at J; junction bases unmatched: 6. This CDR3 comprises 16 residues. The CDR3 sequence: CASSVEGLAVGDTQYF. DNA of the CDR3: TGTGCCAGCAGCGTAGAAGGACTAGCGGTTGGAGATACGCAGTATTTT.

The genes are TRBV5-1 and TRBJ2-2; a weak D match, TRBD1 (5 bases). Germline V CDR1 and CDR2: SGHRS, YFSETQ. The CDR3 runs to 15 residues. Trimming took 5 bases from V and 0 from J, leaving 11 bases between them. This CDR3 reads CASSKTDPNTGELFF. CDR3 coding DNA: TGCGCCAGCAGTAAGACAGATCCGAACACCGGGGAGCTGTTTTTT.

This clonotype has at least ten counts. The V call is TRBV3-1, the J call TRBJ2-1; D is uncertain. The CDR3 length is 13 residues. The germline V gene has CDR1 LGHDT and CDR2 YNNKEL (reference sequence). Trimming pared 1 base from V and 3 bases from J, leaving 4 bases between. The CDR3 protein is CASSQGNYNEQFF. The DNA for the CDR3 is TGTGCCAGCAGCCAAGGCAACTACAATGAGCAGTTCTTC.

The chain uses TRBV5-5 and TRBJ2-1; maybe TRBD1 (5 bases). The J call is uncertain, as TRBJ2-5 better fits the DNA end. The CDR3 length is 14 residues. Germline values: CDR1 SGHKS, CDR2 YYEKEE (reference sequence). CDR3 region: CASSLQGLRGTQYF. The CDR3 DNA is TGTGCCAGCAGCTTGCAAGGATTAAGGGGGACCCAGTACTTC.